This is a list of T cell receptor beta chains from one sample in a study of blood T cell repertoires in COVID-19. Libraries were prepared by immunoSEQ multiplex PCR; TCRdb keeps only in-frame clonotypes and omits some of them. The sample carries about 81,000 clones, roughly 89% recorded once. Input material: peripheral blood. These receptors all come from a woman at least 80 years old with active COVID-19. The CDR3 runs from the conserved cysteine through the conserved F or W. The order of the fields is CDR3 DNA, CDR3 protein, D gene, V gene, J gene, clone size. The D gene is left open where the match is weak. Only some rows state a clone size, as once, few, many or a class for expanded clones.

TGCGCCAGCAGCGCGGGGACAGGGGCTAACACTGAAGCTTTCTTT	CASSAGTGANTEAFF	TRBD1	TRBV5-1	TRBJ1-1	.
TGTGCCAGCAGCCGACAGAGCTCCTACGAGCAGTACTTC	CASSRQSSYEQYF	.	TRBV6-5	TRBJ2-7	.
TGTGCCATCAGCCCGGGACAGGGTGTTGTGGAGCAGTACTTC	CAISPGQGVVEQYF	TRBD1	TRBV10-3	TRBJ2-7	.
TGTGCCAGCTCACCGGCAGGGGACCGGGGCTACACCTTC	CASSPAGDRGYTF	.	TRBV18	TRBJ1-2	.
TGTGCCACCAGCAGGTCCAGCGGCCAAGCCTACGAGCAGTACTTC	CATSRSSGQAYEQYF	.	TRBV15	TRBJ2-7	few
TGCAGCGTTGTAGGGACTAGCGGGTCCCCCGGGGAGCTGTTTTTT	CSVVGTSGSPGELFF	TRBD2	TRBV29-1	TRBJ2-2	.
TGTGCCAGCAGTTTTAGACAGGCCACTGAAGCTTTCTTT	CASSFRQATEAFF	.	TRBV27	TRBJ1-1	.
TGCGCCAGCAGTCAGGGGGCGGTGTCGGGCTACACCTTC	CASSQGAVSGYTF	TRBD1	TRBV10-2	TRBJ1-2	.
TGTGCCAGCAGTTACGCCCATCAGGGATTGAGGGAGACCCAGTACTTC	CASSYAHQGLRETQYF	.	TRBV6-2/TRBV6-3	TRBJ2-5	.
TGTGCCAGCAGTCGAGGGGGGGAGCTGTTTTTT	CASSRGGELFF	.	TRBV6-5	TRBJ2-2	.
TGTGCCAGCAGTCCATCCGACAGGGGAGGGGAGCAGTTCTTC	CASSPSDRGGEQFF	.	TRBV27	TRBJ2-1	.
TGTGCCAGCGCGAGAGGAGACGGGAGTCAGCCCCAGCATTTT	CASARGDGSQPQHF	.	TRBV7-2	TRBJ1-5	.
TGTGCCAGCAGTCGAGGGACAGGGCTGACCTACGAGCAGTACTTC	CASSRGTGLTYEQYF	TRBD1	TRBV27	TRBJ2-7	.
TGTGCCAGCAGCTTAAGGGATAAAGGGGAAACTCAGCCCCAGCATTTT	CASSLRDKGETQPQHF	.	TRBV7-3	TRBJ1-5	.
TGTGCCAGCAGTTACTCGGGCGAAAAACTGTTTTTT	CASSYSGEKLFF	.	TRBV6-2/TRBV6-3	TRBJ1-4	.
TGTGCCAGCAGCCGACTAGCTGCGGGGGGGTACAATGAGCAGTTCTTC	CASSRLAAGGYNEQFF	TRBD2	TRBV7-3	TRBJ2-1	.
TGTGCCAGCAGTTTCCTTGCGGGAGGGCCGGAGGGGAATGAGCAGTTCTTC	CASSFLAGGPEGNEQFF	TRBD2	TRBV28	TRBJ2-1	.
TGTGCCAGTAGTACCGGACTAGCCTACGAGCAGTACTTC	CASSTGLAYEQYF	TRBD2	TRBV19	TRBJ2-7	.
TGTGCCAGTAGTCCAAGCCCGGGACAGGGGTATGGCTACACCTTC	CASSPSPGQGYGYTF	TRBD1	TRBV19	TRBJ1-2	few
TGTGCCAGCAGTTACACAGAGGGCACTGAAGCTTTCTTT	CASSYTEGTEAFF	.	TRBV27	TRBJ1-1	.
TGTGCCAGCAGCCCTCCCCAGGGGGCTAGGTACGAGCAGTACTTC	CASSPPQGARYEQYF	TRBD1	TRBV6-6	TRBJ2-7	once
TGTGCCAGCAGTCTAGCGGCAGGGCCCAACAATGAGCAGTTCTTC	CASSLAAGPNNEQFF	TRBD2	TRBV28	TRBJ2-1	.
TGTGCCAGCAGTTTACTGACAGGGTTGGGAGATGAACACACCTTC	CASSLLTGLGDEHTF	TRBD1	TRBV28	TRBJ1-2	once